The 8 T cell receptor beta chains reported below all come from one sample, sequenced in a study of T cell responses to AZD1222 COVID-19 vaccine. TCRdb keeps only in-frame clones here, not all; method: immunoSEQ multiplex PCR. The table shows 75,000 to 90,000 clones, with approximately 84% occurring only once. The sequencing here drew on peripheral blood, taken on day 0 of AZD1222 vaccination. Every receptor here comes from an adult in good health.

The chain is built from TRBV3-1 (or the pseudogene TRBV3-2) and TRBJ2-2; no definite D call. Per germline, CDR1 LGHDT and CDR2 YNNKEL (reference sequence). V lost 3 bases and J lost 0, with 8 bases in between. CDR3 length equals 15 residues. The CDR3 region is CASSHRLANTGELFF. The DNA of the CDR3 is TGTGCCAGCAGCCACCGACTCGCGAACACCGGGGAGCTGTTTTTT.

The chain joins TRBV9 to TRBJ2-2, with a possible D match to TRBD2 (5 bases). Germline V gene data show CDR1 as SGDLS and CDR2 as YYNGEE. Trimming stripped 0 bases from V and 4 bases from J, with 13 bases between. This CDR3 has 16 residues. The CDR3 protein is CASSVGGSEATGELFF. As DNA, the CDR3 is TGTGCCAGCAGCGTAGGAGGTAGCGAGGCCACCGGGGAGCTGTTTTTT.

V gene TRBV19 combines with J gene TRBJ1-5; TRBD1 matches at 10 bases. The V segment lost 6 bases and the J segment 0 bases; nucleotides outside the gene matches: 5. The CDR3 has 16 residues. Germline CDR1 and CDR2: LNHDA and SQIVND (reference sequence). CDR3 bases: TGTGCCAGTAGAGACAGGGGGCTTAATAGCAATCAGCCCCAGCATTTT. It codes for CASRDRGLNSNQPQHF.

The V gene is TRBV2, the J gene TRBJ2-1; 8 positions match TRBD1. V shed 6 bases and J 0 bases; nucleotides not matched to a gene: 7. This CDR3 is built from 16 residues. Looked up from germline, CDR1 is SNHLY and CDR2 is FYNNEI. This CDR3 is CASRAPTGGSYNEQFF. The DNA for the CDR3 is TGTGCCAGCAGGGCACCAACAGGGGGCTCCTACAATGAGCAGTTCTTC.

The chain uses TRBV6-2 or TRBV6-3 and TRBJ1-2, with 9 bases identical to TRBD1. V was pared by 5 bases and J by 2 bases, with 6 bases of the junction left unmatched. The CDR3 totals 15 residues. In germline, CDR1 is MNHEY, CDR2 SVGEGT. CDR3 residues: CASSPPGQGNYGYTF. DNA for the CDR3: TGTGCCAGCAGTCCCCCGGGACAGGGAAACTATGGCTACACCTTC.

V usage is TRBV19 and J usage is TRBJ1-2; no reliable D call. Germline CDR1 reads LNHDA; CDR2 reads SQIVND (reference sequence). The CDR3 has 13 amino acids. V lost 2 bases and J 4 bases, leaving 8 bases between the germline ends. As DNA, the CDR3 is TGTGCCAGTAGTATACGTCAGACCTATGGCTACACCTTC. Protein: CASSIRQTYGYTF.

The V and J genes are TRBV10-3 and TRBJ1-4; no clear D. Trimming took off 2 bases at V and 2 bases at J, with 6 bases between the two ends. The CDR3 covers 14 residues. From germline, CDR1 is ENHRY and CDR2 SYGVKD. The CDR3 spells CAISEGWTNEKLFF. The CDR3 nucleotides read TGTGCCATCAGTGAGGGGTGGACTAATGAAAAACTGTTTTTT.

This clone showed up just a few times. V is TRBV13 and J is TRBJ2-7; 8 nucleotides agree with TRBD2. The CDR3 loop spans 17 amino acids. Germline CDR1 reads PRHDT; CDR2 reads FYEKMQ (reference sequence). J lost 3 bases, V lost 0 bases, and 10 bases had no gene match. CDR3 in amino acids: CASSLGISGTDNYEQYF. The CDR3 DNA reads TGTGCCAGCAGCTTAGGAATTAGCGGGACGGATAACTACGAGCAGTACTTC.